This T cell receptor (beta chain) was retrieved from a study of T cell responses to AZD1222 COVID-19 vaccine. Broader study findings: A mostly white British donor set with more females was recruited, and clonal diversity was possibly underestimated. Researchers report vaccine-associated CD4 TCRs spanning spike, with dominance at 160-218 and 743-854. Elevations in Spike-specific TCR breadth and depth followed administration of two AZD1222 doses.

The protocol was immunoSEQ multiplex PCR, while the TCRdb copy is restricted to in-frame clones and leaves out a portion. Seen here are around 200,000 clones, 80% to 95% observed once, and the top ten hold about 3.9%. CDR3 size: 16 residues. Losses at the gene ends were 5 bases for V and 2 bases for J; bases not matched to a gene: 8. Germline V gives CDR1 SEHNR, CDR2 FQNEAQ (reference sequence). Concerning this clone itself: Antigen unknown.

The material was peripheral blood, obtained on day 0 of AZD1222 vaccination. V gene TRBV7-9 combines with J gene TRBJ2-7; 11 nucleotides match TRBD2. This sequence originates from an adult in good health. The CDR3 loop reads CASSRLGTSGTYEQYF. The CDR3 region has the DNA TGTGCCAGCAGCCGCCTCGGGACTAGCGGAACCTACGAGCAGTACTTC.